These T cell receptor beta chains were read from a single sample in a study of T cell changes during pregnancy in multiple sclerosis. Assay: immunoSEQ multiplex PCR; the TCRdb copy retains only in-frame clones and omits some. The table records over 55,000 clones, 85% to 90% of them present only once. The sample taken for sequencing was peripheral blood from another person, used as feeder cells. These receptors were collected from a human donor whose cells served as feeder cells for cultures in a pregnancy study. CDR3s include the opening cysteine and the closing phenylalanine or tryptophan. Fields, in order: D gene, J gene, clone size, V gene, CDR3 protein, CDR3 DNA. D genes are given only for firm matches. Rows give clone size only sometimes, using once, few, many, or a class for an expanded clone.

d_call: TRBD1
j_call: TRBJ1-5
clone_size: .
v_call: TRBV28
cdr3_aa: CASSLGGTGGNQPQHF
cdr3_nt: TGTGCCAGCAGTTTAGGGGGGACAGGGGGCAATCAGCCCCAGCATTTT

d_call: .
j_call: TRBJ1-5
clone_size: .
v_call: TRBV19
cdr3_aa: CASSIEDRGHQPQHF
cdr3_nt: TGTGCCAGTAGTATAGAAGACAGAGGACATCAGCCCCAGCATTTT

d_call: .
j_call: TRBJ1-1
clone_size: .
v_call: TRBV18
cdr3_aa: CASSPTRGGENTEAFF
cdr3_nt: TGTGCCAGCTCACCCACTAGAGGTGGAGAGAACACTGAAGCTTTCTTT

d_call: .
j_call: TRBJ1-2
clone_size: .
v_call: TRBV4-3
cdr3_aa: CASSPGAAGSYGYTF
cdr3_nt: TGCGCCAGCAGCCCAGGAGCGGCAGGGAGCTATGGCTACACCTTC

d_call: .
j_call: TRBJ2-2
clone_size: .
v_call: TRBV7-6
cdr3_aa: CASSLRPPAGAQTGELFF
cdr3_nt: TGTGCCAGCAGCTTACGACCGCCAGCGGGTGCACAGACCGGGGAGCTGTTTTTT

d_call: .
j_call: TRBJ2-1
clone_size: .
v_call: TRBV25-1
cdr3_aa: CASSEYTPLTYNEQFF
cdr3_nt: TGTGCCAGCAGTGAATACACCCCTCTTACCTACAATGAGCAGTTCTTC

d_call: TRBD1
j_call: TRBJ2-2
clone_size: .
v_call: TRBV19
cdr3_aa: CASSTGRDRNTGELFF
cdr3_nt: TGTGCCAGTAGTACTGGCCGGGACAGGAACACCGGGGAGCTGTTTTTT

d_call: TRBD1
j_call: TRBJ1-6
clone_size: .
v_call: TRBV4-3
cdr3_aa: CASSQDRDSPLHF
cdr3_nt: TGCGCCAGCAGCCAGGACAGGGACTCACCCCTCCACTTT

d_call: TRBD2
j_call: TRBJ2-5
clone_size: .
v_call: TRBV4-2
cdr3_aa: CASSLGGGEETQYF
cdr3_nt: TGTGCCAGCAGCCTAGGCGGGGGTGAAGAGACCCAGTACTTC

d_call: .
j_call: TRBJ1-3
clone_size: .
v_call: TRBV19
cdr3_aa: CASRKNQPEASGNTIYF
cdr3_nt: TGTGCCAGTCGCAAGAACCAGCCAGAAGCCTCTGGAAACACCATATATTTT

d_call: TRBD1
j_call: TRBJ1-6
clone_size: .
v_call: TRBV13
cdr3_aa: CASSLLTGSNSPLHF
cdr3_nt: TGTGCCAGCAGCTTATTGACAGGGAGTAATTCACCCCTCCACTTT

d_call: TRBD1
j_call: TRBJ2-5
clone_size: .
v_call: TRBV11-2
cdr3_aa: CASSLPGQQETQYF
cdr3_nt: TGTGCCAGCAGCCTACCGGGACAGCAAGAGACCCAGTACTTC

d_call: .
j_call: TRBJ2-7
clone_size: .
v_call: TRBV10-1
cdr3_aa: CARGTAAYEQYF
cdr3_nt: TGCGCCAGAGGGACGGCGGCCTACGAGCAGTACTTC

d_call: .
j_call: TRBJ2-1
clone_size: .
v_call: TRBV6-1
cdr3_aa: CASTRGEGGNEQFF
cdr3_nt: TGTGCCAGCACCAGAGGGGAAGGGGGGAATGAGCAGTTCTTC

d_call: .
j_call: TRBJ1-6
clone_size: .
v_call: TRBV2
cdr3_aa: CASSERGPRNSPLHF
cdr3_nt: TGTGCCAGCAGTGAGCGAGGACCGCGTAATTCACCCCTCCACTTT

d_call: .
j_call: TRBJ1-1
clone_size: .
v_call: TRBV7-2
cdr3_aa: CASSPDPNTEAFF
cdr3_nt: TGTGCCAGCAGTCCAGACCCAAACACTGAAGCTTTCTTT

d_call: .
j_call: TRBJ1-4
clone_size: .
v_call: TRBV27
cdr3_aa: CASSLTRQPLGELFF
cdr3_nt: TGTGCCAGCAGTTTAACGCGACAGCCCCTTGGGGAACTGTTTTTT

d_call: .
j_call: TRBJ2-3
clone_size: once
v_call: TRBV4-2
cdr3_aa: CASSQDPGIYADTQYF
cdr3_nt: TGTGCCAGCAGCCAAGATCCAGGAATATACGCAGATACGCAGTATTTT

d_call: .
j_call: TRBJ2-2
clone_size: .
v_call: TRBV11-2
cdr3_aa: CASSLHTSGAGELFF
cdr3_nt: TGTGCCAGCAGCCTCCATACTTCGGGAGCCGGGGAGCTGTTTTTT

d_call: .
j_call: TRBJ1-5
clone_size: .
v_call: TRBV2
cdr3_aa: CASRQGMGDQPQHF
cdr3_nt: TGTGCCAGCAGGCAGGGGATGGGGGATCAGCCCCAGCATTTT

d_call: .
j_call: TRBJ1-1
clone_size: once
v_call: TRBV9
cdr3_aa: CASSVVERWTEAFF
cdr3_nt: TGTGCCAGCAGCGTAGTGGAGAGATGGACTGAAGCTTTCTTT

d_call: .
j_call: TRBJ2-1
clone_size: few
v_call: TRBV9
cdr3_aa: CASSVKRGSYNEQFF
cdr3_nt: TGTGCCAGCAGCGTTAAACGCGGCTCCTACAATGAGCAGTTCTTC

d_call: .
j_call: TRBJ1-1
clone_size: .
v_call: TRBV5-1
cdr3_aa: CASSLDTNTEAFF
cdr3_nt: TGCGCCAGCAGCTTGGACACGAACACTGAAGCTTTCTTT

d_call: TRBD1
j_call: TRBJ2-5
clone_size: .
v_call: TRBV19
cdr3_aa: CASSPPGQGGETQYF
cdr3_nt: TGTGCCAGTAGTCCCCCAGGACAGGGGGGGGAGACCCAGTACTTC

d_call: TRBD2
j_call: TRBJ2-1
clone_size: .
v_call: TRBV6-5
cdr3_aa: CASARGGSYNEQFF
cdr3_nt: TGTGCCAGCGCACGGGGGGGCAGTTACAATGAGCAGTTCTTC

d_call: TRBD2
j_call: TRBJ2-1
clone_size: once
v_call: TRBV4-2
cdr3_aa: CASSPFLADYNEQFF
cdr3_nt: TGTGCCAGCAGCCCCTTCCTAGCGGATTACAATGAGCAGTTCTTC

d_call: TRBD1
j_call: TRBJ1-4
clone_size: .
v_call: TRBV5-6
cdr3_aa: CASRPTGPAANEKLFF
cdr3_nt: TGTGCCAGCAGGCCGACAGGGCCGGCGGCTAATGAAAAACTGTTTTTT

d_call: .
j_call: TRBJ2-3
clone_size: .
v_call: TRBV4-1
cdr3_aa: CASSQLGLLSTDTQYF
cdr3_nt: TGCGCCAGCAGCCAGTTAGGGTTGCTAAGCACAGATACGCAGTATTTT

d_call: TRBD1
j_call: TRBJ1-6
clone_size: once
v_call: TRBV28
cdr3_aa: CASGVQGASPLHF
cdr3_nt: TGTGCCAGCGGGGTCCAGGGGGCTTCACCCCTCCACTTT

d_call: .
j_call: TRBJ2-7
clone_size: few
v_call: TRBV7-2
cdr3_aa: CASSSGYSYEQYF
cdr3_nt: TGTGCCAGCAGCAGCGGTTACTCCTACGAGCAGTACTTC

d_call: .
j_call: TRBJ1-6
clone_size: few
v_call: TRBV6-1
cdr3_aa: CASSALRPWATYSPLHF
cdr3_nt: TGTGCCAGCAGTGCCTTGAGGCCCTGGGCCACCTATTCACCCCTCCACTTT

d_call: TRBD1
j_call: TRBJ2-1
clone_size: .
v_call: TRBV7-2
cdr3_aa: CASSLERTGRNEQFF
cdr3_nt: TGTGCCAGCAGCTTAGAGCGGACAGGGAGGAATGAGCAGTTCTTC

d_call: .
j_call: TRBJ1-1
clone_size: once
v_call: TRBV6-5
cdr3_aa: CASSFTGYGNPEAFF
cdr3_nt: TGTGCCAGCAGTTTCACAGGGTACGGGAACCCTGAAGCTTTCTTT

d_call: .
j_call: TRBJ2-7
clone_size: few
v_call: TRBV5-1
cdr3_aa: CASSLGGPGGEQYF
cdr3_nt: TGCGCCAGCAGCTTGGGGGGACCCGGGGGAGAGCAGTACTTC